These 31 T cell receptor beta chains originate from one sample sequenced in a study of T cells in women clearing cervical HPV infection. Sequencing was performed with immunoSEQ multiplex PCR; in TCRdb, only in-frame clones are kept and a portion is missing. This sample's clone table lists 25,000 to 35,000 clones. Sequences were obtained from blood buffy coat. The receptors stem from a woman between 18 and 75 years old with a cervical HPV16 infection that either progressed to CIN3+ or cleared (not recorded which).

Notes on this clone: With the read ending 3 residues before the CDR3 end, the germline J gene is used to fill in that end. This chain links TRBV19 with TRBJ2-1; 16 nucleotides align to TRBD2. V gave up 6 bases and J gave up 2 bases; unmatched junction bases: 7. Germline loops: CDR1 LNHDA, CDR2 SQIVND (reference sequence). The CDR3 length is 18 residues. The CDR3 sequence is CASSPGTSGRGAYNEQFF. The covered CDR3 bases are TGTGCCAGTAGCCCAGGGACTAGCGGGAGGGGCGCCTACAATGAG.

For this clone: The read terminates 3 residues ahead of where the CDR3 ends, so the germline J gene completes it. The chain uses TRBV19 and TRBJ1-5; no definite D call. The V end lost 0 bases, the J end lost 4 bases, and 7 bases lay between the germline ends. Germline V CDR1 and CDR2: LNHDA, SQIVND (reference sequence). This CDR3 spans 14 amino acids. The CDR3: CASSIDHGNQPQHF. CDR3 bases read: TGTGCCAGTAGTATAGATCACGGGAATCAGCCC. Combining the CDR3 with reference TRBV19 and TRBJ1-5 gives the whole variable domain DGGITQSPKYLFRKEGQNVTLSCEQNLNHDAMYWYRQDPGQGLRLIYYSQIVNDFQKGDIAEGYSVSREKKESFPLTVTSAQKNPTAFYLCASSIDHGNQPQHFGDGTRLSIL.

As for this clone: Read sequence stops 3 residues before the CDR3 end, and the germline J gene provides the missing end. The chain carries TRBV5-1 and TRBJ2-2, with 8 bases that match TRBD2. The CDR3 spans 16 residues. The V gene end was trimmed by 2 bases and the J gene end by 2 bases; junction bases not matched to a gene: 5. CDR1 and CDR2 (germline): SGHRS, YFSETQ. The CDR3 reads CASSFQAGDNTGELFF. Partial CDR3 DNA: TGCGCCAGCAGCTTTCAAGCGGGGGACAACACCGGGGAG.

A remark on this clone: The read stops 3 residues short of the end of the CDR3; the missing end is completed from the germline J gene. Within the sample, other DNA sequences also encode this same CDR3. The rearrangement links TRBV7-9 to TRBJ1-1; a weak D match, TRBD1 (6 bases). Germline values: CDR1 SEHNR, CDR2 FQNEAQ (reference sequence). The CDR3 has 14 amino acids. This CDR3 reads CASSGTPDQETAFF. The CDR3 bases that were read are TGTGCCAGCAGCGGGACACCCGACCAAGAGACC.

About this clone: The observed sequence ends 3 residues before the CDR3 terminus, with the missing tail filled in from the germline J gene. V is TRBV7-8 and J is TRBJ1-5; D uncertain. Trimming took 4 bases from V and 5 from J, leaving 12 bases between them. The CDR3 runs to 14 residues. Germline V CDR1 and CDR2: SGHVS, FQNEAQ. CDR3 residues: CASSSARFDQPQHF. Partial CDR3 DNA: TGTGCCAGCAGCTCTGCCAGGTTCGATCAGCCC.

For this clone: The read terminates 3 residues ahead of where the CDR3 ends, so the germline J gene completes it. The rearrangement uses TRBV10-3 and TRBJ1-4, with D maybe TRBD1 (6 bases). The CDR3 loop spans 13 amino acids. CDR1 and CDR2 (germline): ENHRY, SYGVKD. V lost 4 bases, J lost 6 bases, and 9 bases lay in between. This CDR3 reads CAISAGGDEKLFF. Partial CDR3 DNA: TGTGCCATCAGTGCGGGGGGCGATGAAAAA.

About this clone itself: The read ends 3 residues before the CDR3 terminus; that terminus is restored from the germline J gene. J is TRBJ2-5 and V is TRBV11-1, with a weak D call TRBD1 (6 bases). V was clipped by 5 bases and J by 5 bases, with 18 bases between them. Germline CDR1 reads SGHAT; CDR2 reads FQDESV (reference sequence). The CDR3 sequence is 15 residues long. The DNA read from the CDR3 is TGTGCCAGCAGCACTTTTGGGGGCGCGGAGGAGACC. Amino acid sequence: CASSTFGGAEET. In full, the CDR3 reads CASSTFGGAEETQYF.

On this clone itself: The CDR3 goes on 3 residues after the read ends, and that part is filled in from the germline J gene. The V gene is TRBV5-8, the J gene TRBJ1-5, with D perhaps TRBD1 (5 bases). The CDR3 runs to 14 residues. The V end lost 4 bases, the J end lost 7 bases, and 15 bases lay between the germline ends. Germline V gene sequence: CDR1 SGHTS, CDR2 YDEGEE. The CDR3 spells CASSGGSGYQPQHF. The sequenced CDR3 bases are TGTGCCAGCAGCGGTGGGTCAGGGTACCAGCCC.

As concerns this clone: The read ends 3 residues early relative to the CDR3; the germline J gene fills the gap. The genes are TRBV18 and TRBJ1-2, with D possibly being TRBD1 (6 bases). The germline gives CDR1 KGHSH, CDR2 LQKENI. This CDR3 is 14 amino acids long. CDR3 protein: CASSPLAGGYDYTF. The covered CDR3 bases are TGTGCCAGCTCACCGTTAGCGGGGGGCTACGAC.

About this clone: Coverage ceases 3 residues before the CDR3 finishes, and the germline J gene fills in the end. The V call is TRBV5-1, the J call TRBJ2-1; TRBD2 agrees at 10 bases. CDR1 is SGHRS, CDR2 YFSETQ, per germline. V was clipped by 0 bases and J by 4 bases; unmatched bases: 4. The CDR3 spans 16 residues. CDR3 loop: CASSLEPSGSYNEQFF. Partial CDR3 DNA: TGCGCCAGCAGCTTGGAGCCTAGCGGGAGTTACAATGAG.

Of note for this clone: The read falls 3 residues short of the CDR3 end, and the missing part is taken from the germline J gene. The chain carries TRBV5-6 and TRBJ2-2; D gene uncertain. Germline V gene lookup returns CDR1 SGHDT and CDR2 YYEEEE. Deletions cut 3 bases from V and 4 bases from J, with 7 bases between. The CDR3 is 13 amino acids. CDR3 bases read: TGTGCCAGCAGCTCTTCGGGCACCGGGGAG. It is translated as CASSSSGTGE. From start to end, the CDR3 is CASSSSGTGELFF.

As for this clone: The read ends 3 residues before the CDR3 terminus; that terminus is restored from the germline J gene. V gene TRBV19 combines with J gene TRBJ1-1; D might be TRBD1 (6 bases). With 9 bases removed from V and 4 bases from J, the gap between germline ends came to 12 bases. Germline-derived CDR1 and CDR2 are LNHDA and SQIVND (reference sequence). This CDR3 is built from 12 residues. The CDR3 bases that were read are TGTGCCAGCAGAACAGGGAGCACTGAA. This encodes CASRTGSTE. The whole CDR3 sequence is CASRTGSTEAFF.

The CDR3 reads CAWNSGVYSPLHF. The CDR3 bases that were read are TGTGCCTGGAACTCAGGGGTCTACTCACCC. The genes are TRBV30 and TRBJ1-6; tentative D call: TRBD1 (6 bases). The CDR3 is cut off 3 residues early in the read; its end comes from the germline J gene. The germline gives CDR1 GTSNPN, CDR2 SVGIG (reference sequence). V was pared by 4 bases and J by 10 bases, with 14 bases between. The CDR3 spans 13 residues. The entire variable domain, with the rest obtained from reference TRBV30 and TRBJ1-6, is as follows: SQTIHQWPATLVQPVGSPLSLECTVEGTSNPNLYWYRQAAGRGLQLLFYSVGIGQISSEVPQNLSASRPQDRQFILSSKKLLLSDSGFYLCAWNSGVYSPLHFGNGTRLTVT.

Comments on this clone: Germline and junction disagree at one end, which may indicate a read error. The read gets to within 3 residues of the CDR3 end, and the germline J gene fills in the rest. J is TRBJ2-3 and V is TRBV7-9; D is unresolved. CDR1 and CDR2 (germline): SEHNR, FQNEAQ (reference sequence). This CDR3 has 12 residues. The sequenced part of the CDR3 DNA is TGTTCCAGCACCTCAGGCACAGATACG. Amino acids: CSSTSGTDT. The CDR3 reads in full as CSSTSGTDTQYF.

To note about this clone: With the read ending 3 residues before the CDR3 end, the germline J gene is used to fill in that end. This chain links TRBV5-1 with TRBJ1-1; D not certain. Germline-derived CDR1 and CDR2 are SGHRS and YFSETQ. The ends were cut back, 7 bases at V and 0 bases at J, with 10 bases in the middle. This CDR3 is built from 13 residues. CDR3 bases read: TGCGCCAGCGCGGCCAGCATGAACACTGAA. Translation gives CASAASMNTE. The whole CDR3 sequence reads CASAASMNTEAFF.

CDR3 residues: CASSVRGGSFYNEQFF. The sequenced CDR3 bases are TGTGCCAGCAGTGTCCGGGGGGGGTCTTTTTACAATGAG. The chain carries TRBV6-1 and TRBJ2-1; 8 nucleotides match TRBD2. The read is 3 residues too short to cover the CDR3 end, so that end is filled in from the germline J gene. Germline V gene lookup returns CDR1 MNHNS and CDR2 SASEGT. The CDR3 loop spans 16 amino acids. V was pared by 4 bases and J by 4 bases, with 9 bases of the junction left unmatched.

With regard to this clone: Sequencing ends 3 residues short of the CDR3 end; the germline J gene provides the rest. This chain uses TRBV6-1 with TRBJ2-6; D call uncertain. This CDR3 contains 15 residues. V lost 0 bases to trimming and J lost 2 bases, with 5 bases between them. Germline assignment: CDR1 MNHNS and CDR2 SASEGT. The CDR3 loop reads CASSEATAGANVLTF. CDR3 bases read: TGTGCCAGCAGTGAAGCAACAGCTGGGGCCAACGTC.

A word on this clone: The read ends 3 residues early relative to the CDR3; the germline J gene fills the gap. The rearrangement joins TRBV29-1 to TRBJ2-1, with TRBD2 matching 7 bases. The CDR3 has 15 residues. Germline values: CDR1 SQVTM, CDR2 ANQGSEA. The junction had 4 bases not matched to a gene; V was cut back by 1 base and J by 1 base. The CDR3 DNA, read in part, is TGCAGCGTTGAAGGGGGGGGGAGTTCCTACAATGAG. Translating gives CSVEGGGSSYNE. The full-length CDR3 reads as CSVEGGGSSYNEQFF.

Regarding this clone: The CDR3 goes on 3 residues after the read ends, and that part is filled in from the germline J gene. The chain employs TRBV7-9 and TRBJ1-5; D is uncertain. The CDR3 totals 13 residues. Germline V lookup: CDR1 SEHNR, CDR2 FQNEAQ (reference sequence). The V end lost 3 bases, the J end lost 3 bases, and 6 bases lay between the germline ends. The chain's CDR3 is CASSLGLNQPQHF. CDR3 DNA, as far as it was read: TGTGCCAGCAGCTTGGGCCTCAATCAGCCC.

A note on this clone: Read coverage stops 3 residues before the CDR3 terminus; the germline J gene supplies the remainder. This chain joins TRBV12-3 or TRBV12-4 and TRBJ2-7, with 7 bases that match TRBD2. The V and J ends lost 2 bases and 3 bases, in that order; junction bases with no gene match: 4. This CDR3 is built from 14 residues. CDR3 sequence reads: CASSLSGEVYEQYF. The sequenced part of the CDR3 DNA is TGTGCCAGCAGTTTAAGCGGGGAGGTCTACGAG.

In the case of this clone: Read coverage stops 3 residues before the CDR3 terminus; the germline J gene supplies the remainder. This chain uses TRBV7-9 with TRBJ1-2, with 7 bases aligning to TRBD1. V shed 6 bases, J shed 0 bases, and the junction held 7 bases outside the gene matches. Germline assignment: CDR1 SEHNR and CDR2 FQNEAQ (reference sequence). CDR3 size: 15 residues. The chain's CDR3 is CASSSAGQPNYGYTF. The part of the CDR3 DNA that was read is TGTGCCAGCAGTTCAGCGGGACAGCCTAACTATGGC.

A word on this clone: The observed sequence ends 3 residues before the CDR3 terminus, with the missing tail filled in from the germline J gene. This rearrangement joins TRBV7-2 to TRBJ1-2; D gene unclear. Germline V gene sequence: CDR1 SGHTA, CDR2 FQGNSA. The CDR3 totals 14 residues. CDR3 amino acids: CASSLAHSRNDYTF. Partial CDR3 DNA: TGTGCCAGCAGCTTAGCCCACAGTCGCAATGAC. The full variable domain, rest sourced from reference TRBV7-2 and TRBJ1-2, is GAGVSQSPSNKVTEKGKDVELRCDPISGHTALYWYRQSLGQGLEFLIYFQGNSAPDKSGLPSDRFSAERTGGSVSTLTIQRTQQEDSAVYLCASSLAHSRNDYTFGSGTRLTVV.

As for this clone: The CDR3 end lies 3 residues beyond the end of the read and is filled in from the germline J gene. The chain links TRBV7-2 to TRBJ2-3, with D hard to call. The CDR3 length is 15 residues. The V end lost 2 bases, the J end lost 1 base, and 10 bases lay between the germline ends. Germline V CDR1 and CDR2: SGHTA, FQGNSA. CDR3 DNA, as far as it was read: TGTGCCAGCAGCTTACGAATCCGGGGCACAGATACG. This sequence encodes CASSLRIRGTDT. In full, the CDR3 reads CASSLRIRGTDTQYF.

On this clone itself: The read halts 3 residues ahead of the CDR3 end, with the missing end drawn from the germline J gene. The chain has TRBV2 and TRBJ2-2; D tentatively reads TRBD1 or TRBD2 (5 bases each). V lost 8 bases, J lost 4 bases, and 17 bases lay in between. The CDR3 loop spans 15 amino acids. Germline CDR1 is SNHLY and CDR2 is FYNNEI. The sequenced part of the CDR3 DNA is TGTGCCAGCTGCCTTAGAGGGGCGGCCACCGGGGAG. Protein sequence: CASCLRGAATGE. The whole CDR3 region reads CASCLRGAATGELFF.

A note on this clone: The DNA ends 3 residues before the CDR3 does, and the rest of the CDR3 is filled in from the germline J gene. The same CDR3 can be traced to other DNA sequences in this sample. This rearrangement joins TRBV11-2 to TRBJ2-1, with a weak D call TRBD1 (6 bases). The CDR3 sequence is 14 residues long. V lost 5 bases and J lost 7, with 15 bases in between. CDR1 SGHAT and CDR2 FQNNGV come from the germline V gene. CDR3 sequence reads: CASSLSGTPNEQFF. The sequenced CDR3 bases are TGTGCCAGCAGCCTATCCGGGACACCTAATGAG.

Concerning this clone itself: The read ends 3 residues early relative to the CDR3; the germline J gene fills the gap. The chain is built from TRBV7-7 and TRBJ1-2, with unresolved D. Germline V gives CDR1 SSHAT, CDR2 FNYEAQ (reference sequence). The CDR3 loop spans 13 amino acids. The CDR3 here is CAESGSSYNDYTF. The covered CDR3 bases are TGTGCCGAAAGCGGGAGCTCCTACAATGAC.

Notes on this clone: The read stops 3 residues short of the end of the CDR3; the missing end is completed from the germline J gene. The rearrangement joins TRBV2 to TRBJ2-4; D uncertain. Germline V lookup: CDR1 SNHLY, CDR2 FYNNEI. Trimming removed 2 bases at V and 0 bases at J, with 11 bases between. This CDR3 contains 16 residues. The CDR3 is CASSEMTLLAKNIQYF. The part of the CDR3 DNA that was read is TGTGCCAGCAGTGAAATGACACTGCTAGCCAAAAACATT.

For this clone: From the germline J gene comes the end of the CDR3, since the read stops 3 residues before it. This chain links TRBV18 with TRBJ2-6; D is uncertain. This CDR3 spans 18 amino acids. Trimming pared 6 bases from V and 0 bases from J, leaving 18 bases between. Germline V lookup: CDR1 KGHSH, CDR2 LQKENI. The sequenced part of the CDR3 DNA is TGTGCCAGCTCCTTGGCAAGGGTAACCCGCTCTGGGGCCAACGTC. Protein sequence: CASSLARVTRSGANV. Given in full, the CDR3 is CASSLARVTRSGANVLTF.

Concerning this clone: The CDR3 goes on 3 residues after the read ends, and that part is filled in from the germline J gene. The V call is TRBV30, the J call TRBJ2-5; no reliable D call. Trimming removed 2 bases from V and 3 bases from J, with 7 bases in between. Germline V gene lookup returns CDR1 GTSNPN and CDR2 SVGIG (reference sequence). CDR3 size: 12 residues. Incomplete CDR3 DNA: TGTGCCTGGAGTTTTCGGGAAGAGACC. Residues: CAWSFREET. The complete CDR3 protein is CAWSFREETQYF.

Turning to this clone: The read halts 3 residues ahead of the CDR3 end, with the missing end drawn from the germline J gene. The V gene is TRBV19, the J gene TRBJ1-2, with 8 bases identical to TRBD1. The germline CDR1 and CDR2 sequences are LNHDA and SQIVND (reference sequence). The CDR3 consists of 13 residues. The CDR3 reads CASSGQGGGGYTF. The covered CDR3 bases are TGTGCCAGTAGTGGACAGGGAGGAGGGGGC.

The part of the CDR3 DNA that was read is TGTGCCAGTAGTAGCCAGGGGGCCTATGGT. Encoded protein: CASSSQGAYG. In full, the CDR3 reads CASSSQGAYGQYF. The chain links TRBV19 to TRBJ2-4; 8 nucleotides agree with TRBD1. The read halts 3 residues ahead of the CDR3 end, with the missing end drawn from the germline J gene. The V gene's germline CDR1 is LNHDA and CDR2 SQIVND (reference sequence). The CDR3 contains 13 residues.